Below are 32 T cell receptor beta chains sequenced from a single sample in a study of blood T cell repertoires in COVID-19. TCRdb's copy holds only in-frame clones and misses some; the assay was immunoSEQ multiplex PCR. The sample includes a few hundred thousand clones, approximately 77% of them seen just once. Sequencing used peripheral blood. These TCRs come from a human donor with acute or convalescent COVID-19. The donor label of this sample is uncertain.

The chain recombines TRBV5-6 with TRBJ1-2; D remains ambiguous. The CDR3 has 14 amino acids. Germline CDR1 and CDR2: SGHDT and YYEEEE. V lost 4 bases and J 0 bases, leaving 10 bases between the germline ends. The CDR3 bases are TGTGCCAGCAGCCCTGGACTTACTAACTATGGCTACACCTTC. It yields the protein CASSPGLTNYGYTF.

The genes are TRBV5-6 and TRBJ1-2, with a weak D call TRBD1 (6 bases). V lost 1 base to trimming and J lost 8 bases, with 12 bases between them. CDR3 size: 13 residues. Germline-derived CDR1 and CDR2 are SGHDT and YYEEEE. CDR3 loop: CASSLRGAEGYTF. The DNA of the CDR3 is TGTGCCAGCAGCTTGCGGGGGGCGGAAGGCTACACCTTC.

V gene TRBV29-1 combines with J gene TRBJ1-4; 7 bases are a match to TRBD1. V was clipped by 4 bases and J by 7 bases; unmatched bases: 6. The germline CDR1 and CDR2 sequences are SQVTM and ANQGSEA. The CDR3 sequence is 13 residues long. The CDR3 nucleotides are TGCAGCGTTGCGGAGACAGGGATTGAAAAACTGTTTTTT. As protein: CSVAETGIEKLFF.

This chain uses TRBV2 with TRBJ2-7; TRBD1 is a possible D gene (6 bases). V lost 7 bases and J 2 bases, leaving 15 bases between the germline ends. Germline loops: CDR1 SNHLY, CDR2 FYNNEI. The CDR3 runs to 14 residues. The CDR3 DNA reads as TGTGCCAGCAAGAAGGACAGTCAGACCTACGAGCAGTACTTC. Its protein product is CASKKDSQTYEQYF.

The chain carries TRBV27 and TRBJ2-3; D unclear. Trimming pared 3 bases from V and 0 bases from J, leaving 19 bases between. The CDR3 consists of 18 residues. Germline CDR1 and CDR2: MNHEY and SMNVEV (reference sequence). CDR3 amino acids: CASSLLYPTGSSTDTQYF. CDR3 nucleotide sequence: TGTGCCAGCAGTTTGCTTTACCCGACTGGTTCTAGCACAGATACGCAGTATTTT.

This chain uses TRBV19 with TRBJ2-7; TRBD1 agrees at 8 bases. The J segment lost 6 bases and the V segment lost 7 bases, leaving 14 bases of the junction unmatched. Germline V gene lookup returns CDR1 LNHDA and CDR2 SQIVND (reference sequence). The CDR3 has 15 residues. The chain's CDR3 is CASTPSGTGGTEQYF. CDR3 sequence (DNA): TGTGCCAGTACCCCATCCGGGACAGGAGGTACCGAGCAGTACTTC. Full variable domain (rest looked up from reference TRBV19 and TRBJ2-7): DGGITQSPKYLFRKEGQNVTLSCEQNLNHDAMYWYRQDPGQGLRLIYYSQIVNDFQKGDIAEGYSVSREKKESFPLTVTSAQKNPTAFYLCASTPSGTGGTEQYFGPGTRLTVT.

This chain joins TRBV5-1 and TRBJ2-1; 7 bases are shared with TRBD2. The CDR3 totals 16 residues. After removal of 1 base from V and 2 bases from J, the junction contained 6 bases not matched to a gene. CDR1 is SGHRS and CDR2 is YFSETQ in the germline V gene. In nucleotides, the CDR3 is TGCGCCAGCAGCTTGCCTAGCGGAACTGCCTACAATGAGCAGTTCTTC. Its protein product is CASSLPSGTAYNEQFF.

The gene calls are TRBV5-6 and TRBJ1-3, with a tentative D call TRBD1 (5 bases). The CDR3 is 14 amino acids. The V gene's germline CDR1 is SGHDT and CDR2 YYEEEE. V gave up 0 bases and J gave up 4 bases, with 8 bases separating them. The CDR3 coding sequence is TGTGCCAGCAGCTTGGAGGGGTTCGGAAACACCATATATTTT. Protein product: CASSLEGFGNTIYF.

Remarks on this clone: Other nucleotide sequences from this sample produce the same CDR3. The gene calls are TRBV2 and TRBJ2-7; tentatively, D is TRBD1 (7 bases). The V gene's germline CDR1 is SNHLY and CDR2 FYNNEI. Deletions cut 4 bases from V and 1 base from J, with 11 bases between. This CDR3 has 14 residues. The CDR3 DNA follows: TGTGCCAGCAGTGGGCAGGGGGGATCCTACGAGCAGTACTTC. Its translation: CASSGQGGSYEQYF.

V is TRBV3-1 (or the pseudogene TRBV3-2) and J is TRBJ2-7; 8 nucleotides align to TRBD2. Trimming removed 1 base from V and 5 bases from J; junction bases left unmatched: 7. The CDR3 has 15 residues. Looked up from germline, CDR1 is LGHDT and CDR2 is YNNKEL (reference sequence). CDR3: CASSQVGGRRNEQYF. The DNA for the CDR3 is TGTGCCAGCAGCCAAGTTGGCGGGAGGAGGAACGAGCAGTACTTC.

The chain carries TRBV2 and TRBJ1-5, with 9 bases lining up with TRBD1. Unmatched junction bases numbered 10, after V lost 6 bases and J lost 7 bases. Germline CDR1 reads SNHLY; CDR2 reads FYNNEI. This CDR3 has 15 residues. Here the CDR3 DNA reads TGTGCCAGCAGGCAGGGACAGGGAAAAGGGCAGCCCCAGCATTTT. The encoded protein is CASRQGQGKGQPQHF.

The chain uses TRBV18 and TRBJ1-2; the D gene is possibly TRBD1 (5 bases). Germline V CDR1 and CDR2: KGHSH, LQKENI. This CDR3 region has 16 residues. Trimming cost V 3 bases and J 2 bases, with 16 bases left between them. In DNA form, the CDR3 reads TGTGCCAGCTCACCGTCCCAGACAGCTTCAAACTATGGCTACACCTTC. Its protein is CASSPSQTASNYGYTF.

The rearrangement links TRBV6-5 to TRBJ1-6, with D uncertain. Germline-derived CDR1 and CDR2 are MNHEY and SVGAGI. Trimming cost V 7 bases and J 7 bases, with 11 bases left between them. This CDR3 has 13 amino acids. The CDR3 coding sequence is TGTGCCAGCACCCCGGTATTGAATTCACCCCTCCACTTT. It yields the protein CASTPVLNSPLHF.

This chain links TRBV5-5 with TRBJ1-1, with D possibly matching TRBD1 (5 bases). This CDR3 comprises 15 residues. The ends were cut back, 5 bases at V and 1 base at J, with 15 bases in the middle. Germline assignment: CDR1 SGHKS and CDR2 YYEKEE (reference sequence). CDR3 DNA: TGTGCCAGCAGTCCCACCCCCGGGGGGAACACTGAAGCTTTCTTT. Translating gives CASSPTPGGNTEAFF.

Only a few counts were recorded for this clone. This chain joins TRBV28 and TRBJ1-1; no reliable D call. CDR1 is MDHEN and CDR2 is SYDVKM in the germline V gene. The CDR3 is made up of 12 amino acids. V lost 6 bases and J 11 bases, leaving 16 bases between the germline ends. The CDR3 protein is CASRTTGIGAFF. CDR3 bases: TGTGCCAGCAGGACTACCGGGATTGGGGCTTTCTTT.

The rearrangement links TRBV7-9 to TRBJ2-6; D gene unclear. V was clipped by 1 base and J by 0 bases, with 7 bases between them. Germline V CDR1 and CDR2: SEHNR, FQNEAQ (reference sequence). This CDR3 region has 16 residues. CDR3 in amino acids: CASSLVHLSGANVLTF. CDR3 in DNA: TGTGCCAGCAGCTTAGTACATCTCTCTGGGGCCAACGTCCTGACTTTC.

The chain combines TRBV18 with TRBJ1-6; 11 nucleotides match TRBD1. CDR3 length equals 16 residues. CDR1 and CDR2 from the germline V gene are KGHSH and LQKENI. V dropped 6 bases and J dropped 4; count of bases not matched to a gene: 5. CDR3 sequence: CASSPGTGGYNSPLHF. The CDR3 DNA is TGTGCCAGCTCCCCCGGGACAGGGGGATATAATTCACCCCTCCACTTT.

This clone was counted a single time. The chain employs TRBV11-2 and TRBJ2-1, with 7 bases matching TRBD2. Germline loops: CDR1 SGHAT, CDR2 FQNNGV. This CDR3 comprises 14 residues. The trim removed 1 base at V and 8 bases at J, leaving 5 bases unmatched. The DNA for the CDR3 is TGTGCCAGCAGCTTAGCCCCGGGAGGCTATGAGCAGTTCTTC. Translating gives CASSLAPGGYEQFF.

The chain carries TRBV28 and TRBJ1-2; D is ambiguous. Germline CDR1 MDHEN, CDR2 SYDVKM. V lost 5 bases and J lost 8, with 12 bases in between. The CDR3 runs 12 residues. The CDR3 here is CASSPPSRGYTF. The CDR3 bases are TGTGCCAGCAGTCCCCCCTCTAGGGGCTACACCTTC.

A single count supports this clone. This chain links TRBV4-2 with TRBJ2-7; 12 nucleotides match TRBD2. Trimming at V came to 1 base and at J to 1 base, leaving 14 bases not matched to a gene. Looked up from germline, CDR1 is LGHNA and CDR2 is YNFKEQ. The CDR3 runs to 20 residues. The CDR3 bases are TGTGCCAGCAGCCAAGTTGGTCTAGCGGGGGGGCACTTTGGGTCCTACGAGCAGTACTTC. Encoded protein: CASSQVGLAGGHFGSYEQYF.

V usage is TRBV29-1 and J usage is TRBJ2-2, with a tentative D call TRBD1 (6 bases). CDR1 is SQVTM, CDR2 ANQGSEA, per germline. V lost 6 bases and J 6 bases, leaving 14 bases between the germline ends. CDR3 length: 13 residues. The CDR3 sequence is CSVAWKGAGELFF. For the CDR3, the DNA is TGCAGCGTCGCTTGGAAGGGGGCCGGGGAGCTGTTTTTT.

This clone appeared a single time. This chain uses TRBV9 with TRBJ2-7; the match to TRBD1 covers 9 bases. With V trimmed by 3 bases and J by 7 bases, 8 bases remained unmatched. Germline lookup yields CDR1 SGDLS and CDR2 YYNGEE. This CDR3 is 14 amino acids long. The CDR3 DNA sequence: TGTGCCAGCAGCGCAGGGACAGGGTCAGGGGAGCAGTACTTC. Its translation is CASSAGTGSGEQYF.

This clone showed up just once. The CDR3 sequence: CASSPGTGWTDTQYF. CDR3 nucleotide sequence: TGTGCCAGCAGTCCCGGGACAGGGTGGACAGATACGCAGTATTTT. This chain uses TRBV6-5 with TRBJ2-3; 9 bases are a match to TRBD1. Germline values: CDR1 MNHEY, CDR2 SVGAGI. Germline trimming cut 5 bases from V and 3 bases from J; bases unmatched to any gene: 6. CDR3 length: 15 amino acids.

This rearrangement joins TRBV6-5 to TRBJ2-7; tentatively, D is TRBD2 (6 bases). V was trimmed by 2 bases and J by 0 bases, leaving 8 bases between them. Per the germline V gene, CDR1 is MNHEY and CDR2 is SVGAGI. The CDR3 covers 14 residues. CDR3 loop: CASSYRESSYEQYF. CDR3 coding DNA: TGTGCCAGCAGTTACCGGGAGTCCTCCTACGAGCAGTACTTC.

The chain couples TRBV28 to TRBJ1-5; tentative D call: TRBD1 (5 bases). Deletions cut 5 bases from V and 11 bases from J, with 19 bases between. Germline V gene data show CDR1 as MDHEN and CDR2 as SYDVKM. The CDR3 has 14 residues. Here the CDR3 reads CASSVQGGSMSQHF. The DNA of the CDR3 is TGTGCCAGCAGTGTTCAGGGTGGTAGTATGTCCCAGCATTTT.

This chain joins TRBV7-8 and TRBJ1-2, with TRBD1 matching over 9 bases. Germline assignment: CDR1 SGHVS and CDR2 FQNEAQ. This CDR3 is 14 amino acids long. Unmatched junction bases numbered 12, after V lost 10 bases and J lost 6 bases. CDR3 protein: CATRRTTGGNGYTF. The DNA for the CDR3 is TGTGCCACAAGGCGAACAACAGGGGGCAATGGCTACACCTTC.

V gene TRBV10-3 combines with J gene TRBJ1-3; D remains unclear. Germline CDR1 and CDR2: ENHRY and SYGVKD. The CDR3 spans 14 residues. Trimming removed 2 bases from V and 0 bases from J, with 5 bases in between. The CDR3 sequence: CAISEMSSGNTIYF. DNA of the CDR3: TGTGCCATCAGTGAGATGAGCTCTGGAAACACCATATATTTT.

This clone turned up a few times. The V call is TRBV2, the J call TRBJ1-6; TRBD1 matches 12 bases. The length of the CDR3 is 14 residues. Germline V gene lookup returns CDR1 SNHLY and CDR2 FYNNEI. With 4 bases clipped from V and 14 bases from J, the junction kept 6 bases outside the gene matches. The CDR3 DNA reads TGTGCCAGCAGTGGGGGACAGGGGGCGCGAACCCTCCACTTT. Its protein is CASSGGQGARTLHF.

The chain recombines TRBV6-5 with TRBJ2-7, with D perhaps matching TRBD1 (6 bases). V was pared by 2 bases and J by 4 bases, with 12 bases between. The V gene's germline CDR1 is MNHEY and CDR2 SVGAGI. CDR3 size: 14 residues. The CDR3 sequence: CASSYGDRLYEQYF. The CDR3, as DNA: TGTGCCAGCAGTTACGGCGACAGGTTATACGAGCAGTACTTC.

This chain joins TRBV14 and TRBJ2-3; 8 bases map to TRBD2. Trimming at V came to 5 bases and at J to 2 bases, leaving 6 bases not matched to a gene. This CDR3 has 15 amino acids. From germline, CDR1 is SGHDN and CDR2 FVKESK. DNA of the CDR3: TGTGCCAGCAGCGCGACGGGGGGGCTCACAGATACGCAGTATTTT. It yields the protein CASSATGGLTDTQYF.

V is TRBV3-1 (or the pseudogene TRBV3-2) and J is TRBJ2-5; 14 bases are shared with TRBD2. The CDR3 runs 16 residues. In germline, CDR1 is LGHDT, CDR2 YNNKEL (reference sequence). With V trimmed by 2 bases and J by 6 bases, 5 bases remained unmatched. The CDR3 reads CASSQRLAGGIKTQYF. CDR3 sequence (DNA): TGTGCCAGCAGCCAACGACTAGCGGGGGGGATAAAGACCCAGTACTTC.

This clone was seen only once. The V and J genes are TRBV27 and TRBJ1-5; TRBD1 aligns across 7 bases. V lost 5 bases to trimming and J lost 7 bases; unmatched junction nucleotides: 8. CDR3 size: 14 residues. Germline V gives CDR1 MNHEY, CDR2 SMNVEV (reference sequence). CDR3 sequence: CASSVYRGEQPQHF. The CDR3 nucleotides read TGTGCCAGCAGTGTTTACAGGGGCGAGCAGCCCCAGCATTTT.